This T cell receptor beta chain comes out of a study of blood T cell repertoires in COVID-19. Study-level background: The origin of the acute and convalescent COVID-19 samples was the United States, Italy and Spain. Sample material is recorded as cDNA or gDNA derived from T cells, B-cell-depleted T cells, or PBMCs.

The germline V gene has CDR1 LGHDT and CDR2 YNNKEL (reference sequence). V was trimmed by 0 bases and J by 9 bases, leaving 15 bases between them. This CDR3 is 15 amino acids long. The authors' processing: Quantification of nucleated cells was approximated via reference gene primer amplification. Clones were read by immunoSEQ multiplex PCR, and TCRdb kept only the in-frame ones, dropping some. The DNA was the basis for D and trimming; V, J and clone size are from that table. The top ten hold 6.9% of the sample, which has 150,000 to 200,000 clones, 75% to 85% seen once. This clone occurred once. The chain carries TRBV3-1 (or the pseudogene TRBV3-2) and TRBJ1-5, with D possibly being TRBD1 (5 bases). This receptor was obtained from a man between 60 and 75 years old with acute or convalescent COVID-19. Input material: peripheral blood. The DNA of the CDR3 is TGTGCCAGCAGCCAAGATATCACAGGTGGTAGGCCCCAGCATTTT. It yields the protein CASSQDITGGRPQHF.